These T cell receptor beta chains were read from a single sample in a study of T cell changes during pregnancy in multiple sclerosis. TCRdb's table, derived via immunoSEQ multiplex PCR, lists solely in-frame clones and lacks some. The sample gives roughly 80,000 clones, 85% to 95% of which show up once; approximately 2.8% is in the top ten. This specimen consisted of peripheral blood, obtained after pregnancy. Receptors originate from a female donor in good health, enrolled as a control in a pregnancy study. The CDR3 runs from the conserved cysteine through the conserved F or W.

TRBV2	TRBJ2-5	CASRYKSGGGETQYF
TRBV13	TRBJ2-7	CASSLILAGSYEQYF
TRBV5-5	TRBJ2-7	CASSLVRGYEQYF
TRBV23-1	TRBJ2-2	CASRPGQESGLAGNTGELFF
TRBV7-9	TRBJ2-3	CASSPPWLAGVGYDTQYF
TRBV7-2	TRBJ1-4	CASSPQVGTNEKLFF
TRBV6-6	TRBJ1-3	CASNYGQGLFGNTIYF
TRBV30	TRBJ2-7	CAWREYYEQYF
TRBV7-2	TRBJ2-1	CASSLKTAPRGDEQFF
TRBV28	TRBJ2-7	CASSSWTGTSYEQYF
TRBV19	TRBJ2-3	CASRKSAGTGYTDTQYF
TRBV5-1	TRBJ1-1	CASSLRTGGLTEAFF
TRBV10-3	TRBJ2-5	CAISEPIPGLDMGQETQYF
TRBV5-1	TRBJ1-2	CASSLEVSYGYTF
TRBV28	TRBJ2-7	CASSLGGVAYEQYF
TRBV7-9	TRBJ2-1	CASSRQTSVQQFF
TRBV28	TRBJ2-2	CASSSPGTGGEGAGELFF
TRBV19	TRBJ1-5	CASSPPTGYSNQPQHF
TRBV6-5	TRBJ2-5	CASSYSVGPSAQYF
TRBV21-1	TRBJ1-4	CASSKGGRGINEKLFF
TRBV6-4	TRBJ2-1	CASSLRQGDEQFF
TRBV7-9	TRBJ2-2	CASSFRVADTGELFF
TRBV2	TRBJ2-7	CASRGDSYEQYF
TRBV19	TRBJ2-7	CASAGRGDSYEQYF
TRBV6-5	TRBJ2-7	CASSRPGLGHEQYF
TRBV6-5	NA	CASSYSSGTLAYEQYF
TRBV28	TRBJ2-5	CASTQTSGYLSEETQYF